This T cell receptor beta chain was captured in a study of T-cell reconstitution after alpha-beta-depleted transplantation in children. The germline V and J ends were trimmed by 2 bases and 0 bases, with 4 bases remaining between them. This CDR3 spans 12 amino acids. Germline CDR1 and CDR2: SQVTM and ANQGSEA. Preparing the TCRbeta library involved the use of unique molecular identifiers. TCRdb analysed the PCR reads with MiXCR anew, one entry per CDR3 protein. The sample has 500,000 to 600,000 distinct CDR3 sequences, about 31% seen once. There are a few counts of this clonotype. The clonotype originates from a human donor who donated a stem cell graft to a child with aplastic anemia. The chain has TRBV29-1 and TRBJ1-1; D gene ambiguous. This material consisted of PBMCs from the stem cell graft donor, taken from the stem cell graft. The CDR3 loop is CSVEFLNTEAFF. As DNA, the CDR3 is TGCAGCGTTGAATTTCTGAACACTGAAGCTTTCTTT.